The 8 T cell receptor beta chains below all came from one sample that was sequenced in a study of identical twins. MiXCR, applied by TCRdb to the 5' RACE reads, yields one record per CDR3 protein. The table lists about 920,000 distinct CDR3 sequences, 10% to 15% of them singletons. The data also belong to a second study, concerning yellow fever vaccine responses in identical twins.

Sequencing used PBMCs. These receptor sequences come from a woman aged 18 to 35 in good health.

The chain uses TRBV2 and TRBJ2-1, with 8 bases aligning to TRBD1. The CDR3 has 14 residues. Trimming cost V 2 bases and J 9 bases; bases outside gene matches: 6. In germline, CDR1 is SNHLY, CDR2 FYNNEI. Here the CDR3 DNA reads TGTGCCAGCAGTGAACAGGGGGCCATAGGTGAGCAGTTCTTC. Translation: CASSEQGAIGEQFF.

This clonotype showed up just a few times. This sequence joins TRBV27 and TRBJ2-1; 8 bases align to TRBD1. The CDR3 is made up of 15 amino acids. Germline V gene data show CDR1 as MNHEY and CDR2 as SMNVEV (reference sequence). V shed 2 bases and J 4 bases; nucleotides not matched to a gene: 4. CDR3 sequence reads: CASSLLGQDYNEQFF. In DNA form, the CDR3 reads TGTGCCAGCAGTTTACTGGGACAGGATTACAATGAGCAGTTCTTC.

The CDR3 nucleotides are TGTGCCAGCTGGAGACTGAGCACAGATACGCAGTATTTT. Its translation: CASWRLSTDTQYF. V gene TRBV28 combines with J gene TRBJ2-3; D unresolved. CDR1 and CDR2 (germline): MDHEN, SYDVKM. V was clipped by 8 bases and J by 0 bases, with 9 bases between them. CDR3 length: 13 residues. The full variable domain, with the rest looked up from reference TRBV28 and TRBJ2-3, is DVKVTQSSRYLVKRTGEKVFLECVQDMDHENMFWYRQDPGLGLRLIYFSYDVKMKEKGDIPEGYSVSREKKERFSLILESASTNQTSMYLCASWRLSTDTQYFGPGTRLTVL.

J is TRBJ2-5 and V is TRBV7-9; no reliable D call. This CDR3 contains 12 residues. Trimming pared 2 bases from V and 5 bases from J, leaving 6 bases between. Germline V lookup: CDR1 SEHNR, CDR2 FQNEAQ (reference sequence). The CDR3 region is CASSLHRETQYF. The DNA for the CDR3 is TGTGCCAGCAGCTTACACCGGGAGACCCAGTACTTC. The full variable domain, rest sourced from reference TRBV7-9 and TRBJ2-5, is DTGVSQNPRHKITKRGQNVTFRCDPISEHNRLYWYRQTLGQGPEFLTYFQNEAQLEKSRLLSDRFSAERPKGSFSTLEIQRTEQGDSAMYLCASSLHRETQYFGPGTRLLVL.

This clonotype was detected many times. CDR3 bases: TGTGCTAGTGGTTTCGGGGGGGATACGCAGTATTTT. This sequence encodes CASGFGGDTQYF. This sequence joins TRBV12-5 and TRBJ2-3, with TRBD2 matching over 7 bases. CDR1 is LGHNT, CDR2 FRNRAP, per germline. J gave up 6 bases and V 3 bases, and 0 bases lay outside the gene matches. The CDR3 is made up of 12 amino acids.

This chain connects TRBV24-1 to TRBJ1-5; possible D gene TRBD1, 5 bases. Germline V gene lookup returns CDR1 KGHDR and CDR2 SFDVKD. The V and J ends lost 5 bases and 5 bases respectively, with 18 bases between them. This CDR3 is built from 16 residues. CDR3 DNA: TGTGCCACCAGTGCCCCCGGCCAGGGTAACCATCAGCCCCAGCATTTT. It translates to CATSAPGQGNHQPQHF.

This clonotype was detected once. This rearrangement joins TRBV5-1 to TRBJ2-2; the match to TRBD1 covers 11 bases. Unmatched junction bases numbered 7, after V lost 3 bases and J lost 6 bases. This CDR3 comprises 16 residues. CDR1 and CDR2 from the germline V gene are SGHRS and YFSETQ. CDR3 loop: CASSSLGQGASGELFF. The CDR3 nucleotides are TGCGCCAGCAGCTCCCTAGGACAGGGGGCTTCCGGGGAGCTGTTTTTT.

The chain links TRBV2 to TRBJ2-5; the match to TRBD2 covers 10 bases. The CDR3 covers 15 residues. V lost 4 bases, J lost 1 base, and 3 bases stayed unmatched. CDR1 SNHLY and CDR2 FYNNEI come from the germline V gene. This CDR3 is CASSAGTSAQETQYF. In nucleotides, the CDR3 is TGTGCCAGCAGTGCGGGGACTAGCGCCCAAGAGACCCAGTACTTC.